This TCR beta chain was found in a study of long-term antiretroviral therapy in people with HIV. Study findings and constraints: Relative to control repertoires, HIV repertoires exhibited narrower CDR3 length ranges.

In germline, CDR1 is KGHSH, CDR2 LQKENI. The germline V and J ends were trimmed by 3 bases and 6 bases, with 18 bases remaining between them. The CDR3 loop spans 15 amino acids. The libraries were made with immunoSEQ v3.0 at survey level. Sequenced by immunoSEQ multiplex PCR; TCRdb stores in-frame clones only, minus some. The repertoire includes 45,000 or so clones, 94% of them detected once, and approximately 2.2% sits in the top ten. In the case of this clone: Its antigen is unidentified.

The clonotype was recovered from a man under 40 with HIV. The sequencing here drew on unsorted PBMCs, taken 9 to 9.5 years after starting antiretroviral therapy. The chain combines TRBV18 with TRBJ2-7; D unresolved. The CDR3 DNA reads as TGTGCCAGCTCACCGGTCTCGATTACTTCGGGCGAGCAGTACTTC. Its protein product is CASSPVSITSGEQYF. The variable domain in full, completed from reference TRBV18 and TRBJ2-7, reads NAGVMQNPRHLVRRRGQEARLRCSPMKGHSHVYWYRQLPEEGLKFMVYLQKENIIDESGMPKERFSAEFPKEGPSILRIQQVVRGDSAAYFCASSPVSITSGEQYFGPGTRLTVT.